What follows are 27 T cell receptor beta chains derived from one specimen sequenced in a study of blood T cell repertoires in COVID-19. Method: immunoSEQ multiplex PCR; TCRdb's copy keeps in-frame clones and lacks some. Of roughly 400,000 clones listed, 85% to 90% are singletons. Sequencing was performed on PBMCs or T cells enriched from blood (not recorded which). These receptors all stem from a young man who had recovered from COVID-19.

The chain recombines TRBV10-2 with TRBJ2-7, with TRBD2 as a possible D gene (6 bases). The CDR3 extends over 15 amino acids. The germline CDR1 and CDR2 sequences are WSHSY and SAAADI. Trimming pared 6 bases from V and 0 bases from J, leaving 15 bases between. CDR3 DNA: TGCGCCAGCAGAGACCCGGGACTCACCTCCTACGAGCAGTACTTC. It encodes CASRDPGLTSYEQYF.

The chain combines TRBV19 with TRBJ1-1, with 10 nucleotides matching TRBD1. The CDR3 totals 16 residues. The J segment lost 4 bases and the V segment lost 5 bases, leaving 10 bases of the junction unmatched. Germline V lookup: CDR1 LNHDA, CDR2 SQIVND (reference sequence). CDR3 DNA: TGTGCCAGTAGTCCCAAGTGGACAGGGGGAACCACTGAAGCTTTCTTT. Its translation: CASSPKWTGGTTEAFF. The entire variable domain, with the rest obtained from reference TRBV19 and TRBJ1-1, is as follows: DGGITQSPKYLFRKEGQNVTLSCEQNLNHDAMYWYRQDPGQGLRLIYYSQIVNDFQKGDIAEGYSVSREKKESFPLTVTSAQKNPTAFYLCASSPKWTGGTTEAFFGQGTRLTVV.

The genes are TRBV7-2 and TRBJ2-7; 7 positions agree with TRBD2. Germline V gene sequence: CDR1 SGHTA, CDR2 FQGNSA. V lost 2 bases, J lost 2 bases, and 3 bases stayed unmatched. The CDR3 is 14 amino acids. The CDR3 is CASSLSSGPYEQYF. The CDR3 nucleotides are TGTGCCAGCAGCTTATCTAGCGGCCCCTACGAGCAGTACTTC.

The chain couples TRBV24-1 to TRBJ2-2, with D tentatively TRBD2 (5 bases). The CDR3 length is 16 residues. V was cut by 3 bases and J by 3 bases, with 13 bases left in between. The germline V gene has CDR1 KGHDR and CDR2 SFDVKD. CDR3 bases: TGTGCCACCAGTGATCCTCGAAAGGGAGACACCGGGGAGCTGTTTTTT. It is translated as CATSDPRKGDTGELFF.

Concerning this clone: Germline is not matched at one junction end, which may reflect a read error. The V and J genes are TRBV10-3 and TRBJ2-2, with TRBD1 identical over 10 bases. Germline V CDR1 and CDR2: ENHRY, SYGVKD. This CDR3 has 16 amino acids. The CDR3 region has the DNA TGTGCTATCAAACCAGGGACAGGGGACAACACCGGGGAGCTGTTTTTT. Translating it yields CAIKPGTGDNTGELFF.

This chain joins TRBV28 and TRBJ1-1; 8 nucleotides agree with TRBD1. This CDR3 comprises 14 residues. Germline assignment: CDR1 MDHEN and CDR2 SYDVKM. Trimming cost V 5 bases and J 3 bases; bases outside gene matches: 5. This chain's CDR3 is CASSRTGSYTEAFF. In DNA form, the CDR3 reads TGTGCCAGCAGTAGGACAGGGTCGTACACTGAAGCTTTCTTT.

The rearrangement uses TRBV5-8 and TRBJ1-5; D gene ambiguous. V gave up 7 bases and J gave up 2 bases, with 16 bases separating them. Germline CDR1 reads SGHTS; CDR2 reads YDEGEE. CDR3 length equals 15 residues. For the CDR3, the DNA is TGTGCCAGCCGGCGGCGGGGAGAAGGCAATCAGCCCCAGCATTTT. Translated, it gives CASRRRGEGNQPQHF.

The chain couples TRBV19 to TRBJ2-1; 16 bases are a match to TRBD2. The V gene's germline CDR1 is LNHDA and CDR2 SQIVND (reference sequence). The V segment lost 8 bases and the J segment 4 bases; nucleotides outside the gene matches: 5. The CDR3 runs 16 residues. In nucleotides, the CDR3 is TGTGCCAGTCAGGGACTAGCGGGAGGGGTTTACAATGAGCAGTTCTTC. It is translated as CASQGLAGGVYNEQFF. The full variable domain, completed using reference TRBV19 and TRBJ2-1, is DGGITQSPKYLFRKEGQNVTLSCEQNLNHDAMYWYRQDPGQGLRLIYYSQIVNDFQKGDIAEGYSVSREKKESFPLTVTSAQKNPTAFYLCASQGLAGGVYNEQFFGPGTRLTVL.

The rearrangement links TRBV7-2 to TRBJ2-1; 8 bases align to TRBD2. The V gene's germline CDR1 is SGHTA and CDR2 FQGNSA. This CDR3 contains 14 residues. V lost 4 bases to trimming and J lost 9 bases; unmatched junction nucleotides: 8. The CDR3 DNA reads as TGTGCCAGCAGCTCCGGGGGACTAGGGCGTGAGCAGTTCTTC. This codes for CASSSGGLGREQFF. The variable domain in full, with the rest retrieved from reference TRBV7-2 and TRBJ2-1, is GAGVSQSPSNKVTEKGKDVELRCDPISGHTALYWYRQSLGQGLEFLIYFQGNSAPDKSGLPSDRFSAERTGGSVSTLTIQRTQQEDSAVYLCASSSGGLGREQFFGPGTRLTVL.

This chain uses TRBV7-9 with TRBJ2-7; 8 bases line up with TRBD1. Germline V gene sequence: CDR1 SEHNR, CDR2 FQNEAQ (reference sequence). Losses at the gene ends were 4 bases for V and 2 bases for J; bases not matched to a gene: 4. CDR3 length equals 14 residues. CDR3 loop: CASSSPTGAYEQYF. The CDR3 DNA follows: TGTGCCAGCAGCTCCCCGACAGGGGCCTACGAGCAGTACTTC.

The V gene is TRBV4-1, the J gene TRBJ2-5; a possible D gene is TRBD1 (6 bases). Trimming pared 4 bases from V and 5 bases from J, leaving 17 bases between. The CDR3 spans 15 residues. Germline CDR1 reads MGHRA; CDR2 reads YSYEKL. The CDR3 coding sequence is TGCGCCAGCAGCCGATCAGACAGGCCCGGGGAGACCCAGTACTTC. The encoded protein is CASSRSDRPGETQYF.

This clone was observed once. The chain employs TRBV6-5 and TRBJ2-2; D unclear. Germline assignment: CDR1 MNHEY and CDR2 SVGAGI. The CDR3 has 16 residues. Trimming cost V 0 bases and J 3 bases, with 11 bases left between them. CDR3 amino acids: CASSYSSPQYTGELFF. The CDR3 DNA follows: TGTGCCAGCAGTTACTCGAGTCCACAGTACACCGGGGAGCTGTTTTTT.

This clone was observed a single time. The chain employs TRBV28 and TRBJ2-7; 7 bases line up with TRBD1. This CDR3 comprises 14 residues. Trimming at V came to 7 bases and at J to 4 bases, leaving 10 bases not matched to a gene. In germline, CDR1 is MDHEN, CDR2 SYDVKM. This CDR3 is CASIRTGNPYEQYF. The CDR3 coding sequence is TGTGCCAGCATCCGGACAGGAAACCCTTACGAGCAGTACTTC.

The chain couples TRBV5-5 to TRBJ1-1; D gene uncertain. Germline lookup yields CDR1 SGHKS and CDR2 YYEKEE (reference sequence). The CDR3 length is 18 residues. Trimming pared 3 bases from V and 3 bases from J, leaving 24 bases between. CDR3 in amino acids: CASSSFRPGKRVDTEAFF. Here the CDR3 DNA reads TGTGCCAGCAGCTCGTTCCGACCGGGGAAGAGGGTAGACACTGAAGCTTTCTTT.

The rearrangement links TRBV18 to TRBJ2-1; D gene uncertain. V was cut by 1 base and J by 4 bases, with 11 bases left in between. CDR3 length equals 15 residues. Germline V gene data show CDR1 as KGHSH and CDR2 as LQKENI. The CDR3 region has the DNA TGTGCCAGCTCACCACAGGAGATTGGTTACAATGAGCAGTTCTTC. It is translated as CASSPQEIGYNEQFF.

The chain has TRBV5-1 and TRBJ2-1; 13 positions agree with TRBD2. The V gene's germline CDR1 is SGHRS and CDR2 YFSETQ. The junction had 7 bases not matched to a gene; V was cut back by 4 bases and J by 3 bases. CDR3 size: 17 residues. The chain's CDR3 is CASSLGTSGTRYNEQFF. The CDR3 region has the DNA TGCGCCAGCAGCCTCGGGACTAGCGGGACCCGCTACAATGAGCAGTTCTTC.

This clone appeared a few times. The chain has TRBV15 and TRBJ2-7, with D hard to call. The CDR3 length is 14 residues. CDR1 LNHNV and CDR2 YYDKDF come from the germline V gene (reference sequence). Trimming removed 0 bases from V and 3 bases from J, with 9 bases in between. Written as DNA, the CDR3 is TGTGCCACCAGCAGAGATCTGCAGAACTACGAGCAGTACTTC. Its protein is CATSRDLQNYEQYF.

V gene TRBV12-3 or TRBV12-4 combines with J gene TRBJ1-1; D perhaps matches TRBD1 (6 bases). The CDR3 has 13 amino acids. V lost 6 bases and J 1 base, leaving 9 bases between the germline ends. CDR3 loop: CASSRTANTEAFF. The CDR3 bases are TGTGCCAGCAGCAGGACAGCGAACACTGAAGCTTTCTTT.

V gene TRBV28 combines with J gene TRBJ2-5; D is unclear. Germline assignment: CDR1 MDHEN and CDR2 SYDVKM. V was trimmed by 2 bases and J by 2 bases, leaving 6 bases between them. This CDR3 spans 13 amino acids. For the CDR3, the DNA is TGTGCCAGCAGTTTAGTGCAGCAAGAGACCCAGTACTTC. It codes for CASSLVQQETQYF.

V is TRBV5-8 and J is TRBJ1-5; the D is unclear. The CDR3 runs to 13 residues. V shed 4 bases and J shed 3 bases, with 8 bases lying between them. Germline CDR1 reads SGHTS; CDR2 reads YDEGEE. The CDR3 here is CASSPSSNQPQHF. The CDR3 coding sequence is TGTGCCAGCAGCCCCTCTTCCAATCAGCCCCAGCATTTT.

The CDR3 loop is CASSLALGAQNYEQYF. DNA for the CDR3: TGTGCCAGCAGCTTAGCACTTGGGGCGCAGAATTACGAGCAGTACTTC. The chain has TRBV7-2 and TRBJ2-7; weak D call: TRBD1 (5 bases). V shed 0 bases and J shed 4 bases, with 16 bases lying between them. This CDR3 spans 16 amino acids. Germline V lookup: CDR1 SGHTA, CDR2 FQGNSA.

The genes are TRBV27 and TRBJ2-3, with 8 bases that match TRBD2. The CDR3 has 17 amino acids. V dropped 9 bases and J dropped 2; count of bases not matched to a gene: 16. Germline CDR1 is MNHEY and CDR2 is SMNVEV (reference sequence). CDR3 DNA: TGTGCCAGTAGCCTAGGTCGGGAGGGAGTCTCCACAGATACGCAGTATTTT. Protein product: CASSLGREGVSTDTQYF.

The CDR3, as DNA: TGTGCCAGCTCACCAGTGACAGGGACTGAAAAACTGTTTTTT. As protein: CASSPVTGTEKLFF. The chain recombines TRBV18 with TRBJ1-4, with 7 bases identical to TRBD1. Germline-derived CDR1 and CDR2 are KGHSH and LQKENI. V dropped 2 bases and J dropped 7; count of bases not matched to a gene: 4. The CDR3 loop spans 14 amino acids. The variable domain in full, with the rest retrieved from reference TRBV18 and TRBJ1-4, is NAGVMQNPRHLVRRRGQEARLRCSPMKGHSHVYWYRQLPEEGLKFMVYLQKENIIDESGMPKERFSAEFPKEGPSILRIQQVVRGDSAAYFCASSPVTGTEKLFFGSGTQLSVL.

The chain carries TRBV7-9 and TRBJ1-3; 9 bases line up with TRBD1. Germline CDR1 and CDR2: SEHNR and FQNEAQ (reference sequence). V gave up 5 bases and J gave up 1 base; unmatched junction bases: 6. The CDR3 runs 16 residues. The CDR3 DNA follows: TGTGCCAGCAGCGCGGGGACAGGGAGGTCTGGAAACACCATATATTTT. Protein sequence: CASSAGTGRSGNTIYF.

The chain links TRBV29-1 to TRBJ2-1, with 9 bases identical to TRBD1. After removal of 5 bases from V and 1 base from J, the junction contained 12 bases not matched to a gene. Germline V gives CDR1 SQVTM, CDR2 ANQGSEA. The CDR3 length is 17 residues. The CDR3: CSVSGTGKWFSYNEQFF. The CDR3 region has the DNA TGCAGCGTTTCCGGGACAGGGAAGTGGTTTTCCTACAATGAGCAGTTCTTC.

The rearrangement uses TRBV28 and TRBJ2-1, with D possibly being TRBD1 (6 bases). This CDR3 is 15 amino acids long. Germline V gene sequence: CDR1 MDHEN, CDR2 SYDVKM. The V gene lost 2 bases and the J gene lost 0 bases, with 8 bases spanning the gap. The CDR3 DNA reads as TGTGCCAGCAGTTTAGAAGGGGGCTCCTACAATGAGCAGTTCTTC. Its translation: CASSLEGGSYNEQFF.

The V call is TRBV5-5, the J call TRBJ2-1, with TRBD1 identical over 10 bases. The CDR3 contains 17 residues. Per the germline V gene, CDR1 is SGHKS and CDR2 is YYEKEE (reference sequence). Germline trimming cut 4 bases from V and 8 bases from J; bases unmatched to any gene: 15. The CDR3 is CASSGSGTGARGDEQFF. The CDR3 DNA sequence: TGTGCCAGCAGCGGTTCCGGGACAGGGGCAAGAGGGGATGAGCAGTTCTTC. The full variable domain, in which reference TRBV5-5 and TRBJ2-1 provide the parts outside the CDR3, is DAGVTQSPTHLIKTRGQQVTLRCSPISGHKSVSWYQQVLGQGPQFIFQYYEKEERGRGNFPDRFSARQFPNYSSELNVNALLLGDSALYLCASSGSGTGARGDEQFFGPGTRLTVL.